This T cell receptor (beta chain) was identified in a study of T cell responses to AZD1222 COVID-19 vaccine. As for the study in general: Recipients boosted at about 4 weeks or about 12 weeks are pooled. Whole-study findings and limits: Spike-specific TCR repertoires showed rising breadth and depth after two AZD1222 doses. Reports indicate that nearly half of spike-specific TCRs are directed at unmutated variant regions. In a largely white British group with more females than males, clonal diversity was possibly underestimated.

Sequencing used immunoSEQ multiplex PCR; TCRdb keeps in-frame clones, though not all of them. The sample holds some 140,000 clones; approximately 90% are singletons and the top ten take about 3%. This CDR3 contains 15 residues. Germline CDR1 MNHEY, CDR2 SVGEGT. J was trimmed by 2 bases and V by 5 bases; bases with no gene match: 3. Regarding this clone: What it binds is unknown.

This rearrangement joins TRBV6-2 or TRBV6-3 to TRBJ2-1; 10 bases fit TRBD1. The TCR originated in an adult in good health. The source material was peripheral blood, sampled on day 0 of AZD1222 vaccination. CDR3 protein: CASSRQGAAYNEQFF. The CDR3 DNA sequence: TGTGCCAGCAGTCGACAGGGGGCTGCCTACAATGAGCAGTTCTTC.